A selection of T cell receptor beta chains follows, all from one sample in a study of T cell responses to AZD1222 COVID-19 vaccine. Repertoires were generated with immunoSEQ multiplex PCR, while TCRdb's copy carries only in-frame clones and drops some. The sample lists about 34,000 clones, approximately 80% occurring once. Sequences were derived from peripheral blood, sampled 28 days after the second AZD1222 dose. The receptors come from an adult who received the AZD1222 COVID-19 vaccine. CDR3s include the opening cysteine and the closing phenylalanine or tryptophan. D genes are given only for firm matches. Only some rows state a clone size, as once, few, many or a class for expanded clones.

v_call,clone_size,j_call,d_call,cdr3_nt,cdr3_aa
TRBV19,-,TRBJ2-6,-,TGTGCCAGTAGCTCTCCCACTGGGGCCAACGTCCTGACTTTC,CASSSPTGANVLTF
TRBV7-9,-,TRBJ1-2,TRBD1,TGTGCCAGCAGCTTAGGACAGGGGGCGCAGGACTATGGCTACACCTTC,CASSLGQGAQDYGYTF
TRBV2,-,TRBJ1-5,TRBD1,TGTGCCAGCAAGGTGGGATCAGGGGGGGTTCAGCCCCAGCATTTT,CASKVGSGGVQPQHF
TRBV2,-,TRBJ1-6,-,TGTGCCAGCATGGGCAGGATTAATTCACCCCTCCACTTT,CASMGRINSPLHF
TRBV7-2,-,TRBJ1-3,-,TGTGCCAGCAGCCCCCTCGGGGGTTCCGGAAACACCATATATTTT,CASSPLGGSGNTIYF
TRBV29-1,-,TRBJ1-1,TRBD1,TGCAGCGTTGATTCGGACAGGGCCACTGAAGCTTTCTTT,CSVDSDRATEAFF
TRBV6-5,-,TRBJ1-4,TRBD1,TGTGCCAGCAGTTACTCGACAGGGTTGGGAGAAAAACTGTTTTTT,CASSYSTGLGEKLFF
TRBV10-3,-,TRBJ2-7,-,TGTGCCATCAGTGAGAGACAATTCTACGAGCAGTACTTC,CAISERQFYEQYF
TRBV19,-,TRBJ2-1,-,TGTGCCAGTAGTATTGGTACGCAAGCCGATGAGCAGTTCTTC,CASSIGTQADEQFF
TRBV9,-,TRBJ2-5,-,TGTGCCAGCAGCCCCGGGAGTTCAGTAAGCCAAGAGACCCAGTACTTC,CASSPGSSVSQETQYF
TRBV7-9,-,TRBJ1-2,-,TGTGCCAGCAGCTGGGGGGGGAGAAACTATGGCTACACCTTC,CASSWGGRNYGYTF
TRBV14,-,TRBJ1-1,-,TGTGCCAGCAGCCCCGGGGGGGCCCTGAACACTGAAGCTTTCTTT,CASSPGGALNTEAFF
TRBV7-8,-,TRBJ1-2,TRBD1,TGTGCCAGCAGCCGCTCGGGACAGGGTGATGGCTACACCTTC,CASSRSGQGDGYTF
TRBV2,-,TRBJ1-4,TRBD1,TGTGCCAGCAGTCAATCGGGACAGACTAATGAAAAACTGTTTTTT,CASSQSGQTNEKLFF
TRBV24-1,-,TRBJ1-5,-,TGTGCCACCAGTGATCCCCTTGCTGGGTTGGGCAATCAGCCCCAGCATTTT,CATSDPLAGLGNQPQHF
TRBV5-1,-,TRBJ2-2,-,TGCGCCAGCAGCTTGCCTGAAAACACCGGGGAGCTGTTTTTT,CASSLPENTGELFF
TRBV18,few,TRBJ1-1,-,TGTGCCAGCTTACCTGTAAATGGGAACACTGAAGCTTTCTTT,CASLPVNGNTEAFF
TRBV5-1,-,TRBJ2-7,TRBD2,TGCGCCAGCAGCCTTAGCGGGGGGAACTACGAGCAGTACTTC,CASSLSGGNYEQYF
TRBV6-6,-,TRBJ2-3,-,TGTGCCAGCAGTTTTTCCCTCGCAGGGTTTACAGATACGCAGTATTTT,CASSFSLAGFTDTQYF
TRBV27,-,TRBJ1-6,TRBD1,TGTGCCAGCAGCACGAGGGACAGGGGCTACCTAAATTCACCCCTCCACTTT,CASSTRDRGYLNSPLHF
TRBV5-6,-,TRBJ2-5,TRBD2,TGTGCCAGCAGCTTGGTTTCTAGCGGGAGAGAGACCCAGTACTTC,CASSLVSSGRETQYF
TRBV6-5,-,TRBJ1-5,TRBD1,TGTGCCAGCAGTACGAGGACAGGGGGCAATCAGCCCCAGCATTTT,CASSTRTGGNQPQHF
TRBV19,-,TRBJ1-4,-,TGTGCCAGTAATCGAGTGGGGGGCACTAATGAAAAACTGTTTTTT,CASNRVGGTNEKLFF
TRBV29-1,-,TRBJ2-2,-,TGCAGCGTTGTGGTGTTGGCGACTATCAAGCTCACGACGAACACCGGGGAGCTGTTTTTT,CSVVVLATIKLTTNTGELFF
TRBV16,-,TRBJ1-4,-,TGTGCCAGCAGCCGCTGGAATGAAAAACTGTTTTTT,CASSRWNEKLFF
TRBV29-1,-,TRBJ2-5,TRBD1,TGCAGCGTCGCCCCCGACAGGGGGCGTTTGGAGACCCAGTACTTC,CSVAPDRGRLETQYF
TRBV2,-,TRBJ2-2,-,TGTGCCAGCAGAGCCCGGAGCGGATCCACCGGGGAGCTGTTTTTT,CASRARSGSTGELFF
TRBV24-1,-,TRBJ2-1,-,TGTGCCACCAGTGATTTGACACGGAGAGCATACAATGAGCAGTTCTTC,CATSDLTRRAYNEQFF
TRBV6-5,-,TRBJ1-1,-,TGTGCCAGCAGTTACTCGATGACCGGGAACACTGAAGCTTTCTTT,CASSYSMTGNTEAFF
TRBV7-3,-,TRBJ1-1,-,TGTGCCAGCAGCTTAACGACTTCAGGGTACACTGAAGCTTTCTTT,CASSLTTSGYTEAFF
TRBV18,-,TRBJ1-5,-,TGTGCCAGCTCACCACCCAGTCGGGGCAATCAGCCCCAGCATTTT,CASSPPSRGNQPQHF
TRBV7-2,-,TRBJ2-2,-,TGTGCCAGCAGCGCCCCGACTACAACGAACACCGGGGAGCTGTTTTTT,CASSAPTTTNTGELFF